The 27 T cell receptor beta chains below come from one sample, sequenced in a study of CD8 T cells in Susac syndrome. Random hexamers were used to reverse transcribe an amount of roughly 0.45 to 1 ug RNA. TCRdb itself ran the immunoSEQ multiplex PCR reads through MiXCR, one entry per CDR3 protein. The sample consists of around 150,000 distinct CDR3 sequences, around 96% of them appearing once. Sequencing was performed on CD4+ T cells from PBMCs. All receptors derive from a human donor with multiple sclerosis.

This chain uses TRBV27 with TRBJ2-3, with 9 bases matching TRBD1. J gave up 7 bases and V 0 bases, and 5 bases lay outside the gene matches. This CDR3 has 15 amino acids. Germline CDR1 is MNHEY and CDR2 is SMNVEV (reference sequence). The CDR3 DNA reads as TGTGCCAGCAGTTTATCGACAGGGGGGAAGTATACGCAGTATTTT. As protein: CASSLSTGGKYTQYF.

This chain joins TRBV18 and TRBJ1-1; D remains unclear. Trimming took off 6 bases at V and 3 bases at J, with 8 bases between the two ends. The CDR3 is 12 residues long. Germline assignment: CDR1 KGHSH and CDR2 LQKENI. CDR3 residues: CASSGGDTEAFF. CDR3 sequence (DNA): TGTGCCAGCTCTGGTGGGGACACTGAAGCTTTCTTT.

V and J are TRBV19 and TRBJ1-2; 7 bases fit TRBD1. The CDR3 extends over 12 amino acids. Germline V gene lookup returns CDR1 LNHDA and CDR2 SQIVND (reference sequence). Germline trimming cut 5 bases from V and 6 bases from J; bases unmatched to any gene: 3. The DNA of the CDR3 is TGTGCCAGTAGTCCCAGGGGGAATGGCTACACCTTC. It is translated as CASSPRGNGYTF.

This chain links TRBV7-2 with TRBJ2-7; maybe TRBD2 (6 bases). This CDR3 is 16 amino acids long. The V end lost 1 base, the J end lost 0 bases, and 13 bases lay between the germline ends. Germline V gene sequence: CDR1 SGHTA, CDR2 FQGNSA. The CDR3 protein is CASSLVGAGTSYEQYF. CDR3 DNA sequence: TGTGCCAGCAGCTTAGTAGGGGCGGGAACCTCCTACGAGCAGTACTTC.

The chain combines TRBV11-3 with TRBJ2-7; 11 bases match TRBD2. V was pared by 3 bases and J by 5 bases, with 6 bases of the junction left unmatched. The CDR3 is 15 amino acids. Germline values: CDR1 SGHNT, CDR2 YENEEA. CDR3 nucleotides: TGTGCCAGCAGCTTTCCTTCTAGCGGGGGGAACGAGCAGTACTTC. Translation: CASSFPSSGGNEQYF. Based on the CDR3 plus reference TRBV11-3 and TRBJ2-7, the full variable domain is EAGVVQSPRYKIIEKKQPVAFWCNPISGHNTLYWYLQNLGQGPELLIRYENEEAVDDSQLPKDRFSAERLKGVDSTLKIQPAELGDSAVYLCASSFPSSGGNEQYFGPGTRLTVT.

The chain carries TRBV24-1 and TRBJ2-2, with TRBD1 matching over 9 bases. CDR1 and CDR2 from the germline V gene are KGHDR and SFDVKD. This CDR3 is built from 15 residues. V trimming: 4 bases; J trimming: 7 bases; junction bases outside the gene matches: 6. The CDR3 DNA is TGTGCCACCAGTGACCGGGACAGGGCGGACGGGGAGCTGTTTTTT. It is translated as CATSDRDRADGELFF.

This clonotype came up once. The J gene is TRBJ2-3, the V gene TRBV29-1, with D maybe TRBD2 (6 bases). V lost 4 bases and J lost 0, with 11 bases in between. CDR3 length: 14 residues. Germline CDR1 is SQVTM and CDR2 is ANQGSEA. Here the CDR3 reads CSVVGEVSTDTQYF. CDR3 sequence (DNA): TGCAGCGTTGTAGGGGAGGTTAGCACAGATACGCAGTATTTT.

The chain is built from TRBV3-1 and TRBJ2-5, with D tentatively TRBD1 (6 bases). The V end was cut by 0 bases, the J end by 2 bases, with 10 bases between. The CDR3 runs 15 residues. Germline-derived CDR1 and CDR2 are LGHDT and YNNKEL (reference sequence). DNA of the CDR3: TGTGCCAGCAGCCAAGACGTCGGACAGCAAGAGACCCAGTACTTC. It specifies CASSQDVGQQETQYF.

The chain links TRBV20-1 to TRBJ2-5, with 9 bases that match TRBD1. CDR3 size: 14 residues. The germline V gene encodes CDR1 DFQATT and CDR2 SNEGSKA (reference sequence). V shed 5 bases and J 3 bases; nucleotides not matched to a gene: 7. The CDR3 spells CSAEPGQGKETQYF. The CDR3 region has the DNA TGCAGTGCTGAACCGGGACAGGGTAAAGAGACCCAGTACTTC.

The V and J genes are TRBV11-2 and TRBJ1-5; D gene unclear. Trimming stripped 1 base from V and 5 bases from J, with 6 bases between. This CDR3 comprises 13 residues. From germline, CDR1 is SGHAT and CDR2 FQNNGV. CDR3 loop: CASSLAVDQPQHF. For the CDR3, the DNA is TGTGCCAGCAGCTTAGCGGTGGATCAGCCCCAGCATTTT. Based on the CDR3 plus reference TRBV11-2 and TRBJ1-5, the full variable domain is EAGVAQSPRYKIIEKRQSVAFWCNPISGHATLYWYQQILGQGPKLLIQFQNNGVVDDSQLPKDRFSAERLKGVDSTLKIQPAKLEDSAVYLCASSLAVDQPQHFGDGTRLSIL.

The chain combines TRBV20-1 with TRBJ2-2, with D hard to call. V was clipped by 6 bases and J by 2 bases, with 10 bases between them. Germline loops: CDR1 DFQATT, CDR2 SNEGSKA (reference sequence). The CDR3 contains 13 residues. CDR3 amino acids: CSAWQTNTGELFF. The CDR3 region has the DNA TGCAGTGCATGGCAAACCAACACCGGGGAGCTGTTTTTT.

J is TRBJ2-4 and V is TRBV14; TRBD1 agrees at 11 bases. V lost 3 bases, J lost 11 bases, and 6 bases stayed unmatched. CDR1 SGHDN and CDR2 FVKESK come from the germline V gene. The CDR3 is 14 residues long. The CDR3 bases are TGTGCCAGCAGCCACGCCGGGACAGGGGGGTTTCAGTACTTC. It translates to CASSHAGTGGFQYF.

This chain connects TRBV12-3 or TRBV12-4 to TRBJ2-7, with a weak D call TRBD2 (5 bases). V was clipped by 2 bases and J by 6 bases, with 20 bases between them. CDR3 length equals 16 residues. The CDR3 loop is CASSLSQSGVSGEQYF. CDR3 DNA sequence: TGTGCCAGCAGTTTAAGCCAGTCCGGGGTATCTGGCGAGCAGTACTTC.

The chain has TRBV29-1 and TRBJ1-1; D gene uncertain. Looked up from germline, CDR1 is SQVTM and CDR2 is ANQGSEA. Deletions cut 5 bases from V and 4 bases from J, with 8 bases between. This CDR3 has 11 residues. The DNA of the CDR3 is TGCAGCGTTCATGAGGGCACTGAAGCTTTCTTT. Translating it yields CSVHEGTEAFF.

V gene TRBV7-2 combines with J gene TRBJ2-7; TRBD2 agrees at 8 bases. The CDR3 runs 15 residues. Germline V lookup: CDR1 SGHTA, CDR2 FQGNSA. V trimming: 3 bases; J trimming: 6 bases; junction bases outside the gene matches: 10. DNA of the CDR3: TGTGCCAGCAGCTTCTCCGGGACTAGGGGAGGCGAGCAGTACTTC. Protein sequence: CASSFSGTRGGEQYF.

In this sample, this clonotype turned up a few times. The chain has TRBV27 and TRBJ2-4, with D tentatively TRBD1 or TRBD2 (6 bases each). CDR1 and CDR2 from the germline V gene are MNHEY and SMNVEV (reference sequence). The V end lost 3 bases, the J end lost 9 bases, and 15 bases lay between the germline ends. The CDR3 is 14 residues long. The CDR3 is CASSLSSGAGIQYF. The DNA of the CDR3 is TGTGCCAGCAGTTTGTCCTCGGGGGCCGGCATTCAGTACTTC.

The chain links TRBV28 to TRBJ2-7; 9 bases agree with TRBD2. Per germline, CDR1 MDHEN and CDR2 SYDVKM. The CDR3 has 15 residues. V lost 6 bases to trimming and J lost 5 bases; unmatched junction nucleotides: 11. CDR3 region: CASSRAGGSGHEQYF. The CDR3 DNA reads TGTGCCAGCAGCCGAGCGGGAGGATCCGGGCACGAGCAGTACTTC.

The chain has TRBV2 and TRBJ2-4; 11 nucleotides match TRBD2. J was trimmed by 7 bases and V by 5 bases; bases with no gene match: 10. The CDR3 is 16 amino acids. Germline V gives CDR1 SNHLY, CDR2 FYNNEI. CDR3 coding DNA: TGTGCCAGCAGTCCACTAGCGGGAGAGATCTGGAACATTCAGTACTTC. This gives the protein CASSPLAGEIWNIQYF.

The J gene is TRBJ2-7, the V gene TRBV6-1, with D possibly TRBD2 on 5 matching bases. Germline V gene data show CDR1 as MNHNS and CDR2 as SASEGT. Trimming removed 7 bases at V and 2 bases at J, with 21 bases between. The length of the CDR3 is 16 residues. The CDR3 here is CASTRPLGGATYEQYF. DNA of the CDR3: TGTGCCAGCACCCGCCCCCTCGGAGGCGCCACCTACGAGCAGTACTTC.

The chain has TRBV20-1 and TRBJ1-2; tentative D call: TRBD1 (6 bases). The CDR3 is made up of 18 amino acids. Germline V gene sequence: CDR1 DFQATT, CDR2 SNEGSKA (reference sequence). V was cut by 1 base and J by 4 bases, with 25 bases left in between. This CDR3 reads CSARALGGSARRGYGYTF. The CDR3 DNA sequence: TGCAGTGCTAGAGCGTTAGGGGGTTCTGCTCGACGCGGCTATGGCTACACCTTC.

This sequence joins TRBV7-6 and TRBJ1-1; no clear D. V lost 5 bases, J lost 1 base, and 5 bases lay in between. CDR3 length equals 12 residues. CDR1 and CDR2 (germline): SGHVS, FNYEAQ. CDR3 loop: CASSGANTEAFF. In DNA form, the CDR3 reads TGTGCCAGCAGCGGCGCGAACACTGAAGCTTTCTTT. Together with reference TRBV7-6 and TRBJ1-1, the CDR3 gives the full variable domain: GAGVSQSPRYKVTKRGQDVALRCDPISGHVSLYWYRQALGQGPEFLTYFNYEAQQDKSGLPNDRFSAERPEGSISTLTIQRTEQRDSAMYRCASSGANTEAFFGQGTRLTVV.

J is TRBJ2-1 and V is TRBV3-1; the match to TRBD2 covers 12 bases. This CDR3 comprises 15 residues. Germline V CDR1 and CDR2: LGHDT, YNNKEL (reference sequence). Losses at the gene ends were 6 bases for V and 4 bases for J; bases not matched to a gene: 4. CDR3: CASRPGLAGYNEQFF. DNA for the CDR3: TGTGCCAGCAGACCTGGACTAGCGGGATACAATGAGCAGTTCTTC.

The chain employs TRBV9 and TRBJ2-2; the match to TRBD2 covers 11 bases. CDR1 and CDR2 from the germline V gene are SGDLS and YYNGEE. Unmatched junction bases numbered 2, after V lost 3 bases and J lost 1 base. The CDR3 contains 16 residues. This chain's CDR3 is CASSAGTSGNTGELFF. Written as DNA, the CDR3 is TGTGCCAGCAGCGCCGGGACTAGCGGGAACACCGGGGAGCTGTTTTTT.

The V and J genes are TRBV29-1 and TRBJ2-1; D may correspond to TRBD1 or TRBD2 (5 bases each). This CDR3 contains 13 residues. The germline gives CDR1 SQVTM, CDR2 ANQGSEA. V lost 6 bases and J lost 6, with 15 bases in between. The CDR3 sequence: CSVDAGTGNEQFF. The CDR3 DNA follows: TGCAGCGTAGACGCCGGGACCGGCAATGAGCAGTTCTTC.

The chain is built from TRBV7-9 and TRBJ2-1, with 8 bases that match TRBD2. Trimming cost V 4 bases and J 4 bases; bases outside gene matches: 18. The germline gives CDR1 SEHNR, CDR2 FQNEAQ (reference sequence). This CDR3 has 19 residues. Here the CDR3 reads CASSYKTSVSQITYNEQFF. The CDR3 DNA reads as TGTGCCAGCAGCTACAAGACTAGCGTATCGCAAATAACTTACAATGAGCAGTTCTTC.

CDR3 in amino acids: CASSPGTSRQETQYF. CDR3 in DNA: TGTGCCAGCAGCCCCGGGACTAGCAGACAAGAGACCCAGTACTTC. The J gene is TRBJ2-5, the V gene TRBV3-1; 9 bases fit TRBD2. Germline loops: CDR1 LGHDT, CDR2 YNNKEL (reference sequence). Trimming at V came to 4 bases and at J to 2 bases, leaving 5 bases not matched to a gene. This CDR3 is built from 15 residues.

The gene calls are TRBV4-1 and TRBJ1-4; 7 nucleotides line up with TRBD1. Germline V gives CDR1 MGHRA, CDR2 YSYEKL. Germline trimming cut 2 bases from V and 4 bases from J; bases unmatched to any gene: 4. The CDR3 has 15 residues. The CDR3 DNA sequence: TGCGCCAGCAGCCAACCGACAGGGCGTAATGAAAAACTGTTTTTT. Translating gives CASSQPTGRNEKLFF.